One and the same sample provided the 17 T cell receptor beta chains below, sequenced in a study of cytomegalovirus exposure and HLA in healthy donors. Sequencing was performed with immunoSEQ multiplex PCR; in TCRdb, only in-frame clones are kept and a portion is missing. The data show roughly 76,000 clones, with 85% to 95% seen just once and about 1.6% held by the top ten. The source material was PBMCs. Receptors were obtained from a man between 18 and 29 years old in good health and CMV-seropositive.

The V call is TRBV28, the J call TRBJ1-1; TRBD1 agrees at 7 bases. After removal of 6 bases from V and 1 base from J, the junction contained 5 bases not matched to a gene. CDR3 length equals 14 residues. Germline V gene data show CDR1 as MDHEN and CDR2 as SYDVKM. For the CDR3, the DNA is TGTGCCAGCAGGGCGTGGACAGGGAACACTGAAGCTTTCTTT. Residues: CASRAWTGNTEAFF.

V and J are TRBV30 and TRBJ2-7, with 9 positions matching TRBD1. CDR1 is GTSNPN and CDR2 is SVGIG in the germline V gene (reference sequence). J was trimmed by 4 bases and V by 3 bases; bases with no gene match: 4. This CDR3 is built from 13 residues. The CDR3 sequence is CAWRGTGSYEQYF. CDR3 coding DNA: TGTGCCTGGAGAGGGACAGGGTCATACGAGCAGTACTTC.

The chain joins TRBV2 to TRBJ2-3; D call uncertain. V shed 2 bases and J shed 6 bases, with 3 bases lying between them. This CDR3 spans 11 amino acids. Germline values: CDR1 SNHLY, CDR2 FYNNEI. This CDR3 is CASSERDTQYF. As DNA, the CDR3 is TGTGCCAGCAGTGAACGGGATACGCAGTATTTT.

The genes are TRBV28 and TRBJ2-5; 9 bases fit TRBD2. V gave up 6 bases and J gave up 5 bases; unmatched junction bases: 10. The germline CDR1 and CDR2 sequences are MDHEN and SYDVKM. The CDR3 length is 15 residues. CDR3 amino acids: CASSRGGTSRETQYF. CDR3 nucleotides: TGTGCCAGCAGCCGGGGTGGGACTAGCAGGGAGACCCAGTACTTC.

The V gene is TRBV5-1, the J gene TRBJ1-1, with D uncertain. Looked up from germline, CDR1 is SGHRS and CDR2 is YFSETQ. The V and J ends lost 2 bases and 1 base respectively, with 6 bases between them. The CDR3 totals 13 residues. The CDR3, as DNA: TGCGCCAGCAGCTTTGGAGGGAACACTGAAGCTTTCTTT. It translates to CASSFGGNTEAFF. Drawing the rest from reference TRBV5-1 and TRBJ1-1, the complete variable domain is KAGVTQTPRYLIKTRGQQVTLSCSPISGHRSVSWYQQTPGQGLQFLFEYFSETQRNKGNFPGRFSGRQFSNSRSEMNVSTLELGDSALYLCASSFGGNTEAFFGQGTRLTVV.

The chain carries TRBV28 and TRBJ1-1; a possible D gene is TRBD1 (5 bases). The CDR3 has 10 amino acids. Germline V gene sequence: CDR1 MDHEN, CDR2 SYDVKM. With 8 bases removed from V and 11 bases from J, the gap between germline ends came to 12 bases. The CDR3 region is CASRHRKAFF. The CDR3 region has the DNA TGTGCCAGCCGACACAGGAAGGCTTTCTTT.

The chain has TRBV7-9 and TRBJ2-7; TRBD2 aligns across 7 bases. The germline gives CDR1 SEHNR, CDR2 FQNEAQ (reference sequence). This CDR3 spans 17 amino acids. V shed 2 bases, J shed 0 bases, and the junction held 10 bases outside the gene matches. CDR3 sequence reads: CASSLLPVTSLSYEQYF. CDR3 sequence (DNA): TGTGCCAGCAGCTTACTTCCTGTGACTAGCCTCTCCTACGAGCAGTACTTC.

This rearrangement joins TRBV25-1 to TRBJ2-2; 9 positions agree with TRBD2. The trim removed 0 bases at V and 4 bases at J, leaving 9 bases unmatched. In germline, CDR1 is MGHDK, CDR2 SYGVNS. CDR3 length: 18 residues. Here the CDR3 DNA reads TGTGCCAGCAGTGAATATGAGGAGACTAGCGGATTCACCGGGGAGCTGTTTTTT. Protein sequence: CASSEYEETSGFTGELFF.

The rearrangement joins TRBV7-6 to TRBJ1-2; unclear D gene. CDR1 and CDR2 from the germline V gene are SGHVS and FNYEAQ. The CDR3 is made up of 13 amino acids. The V gene lost 2 bases and the J gene lost 6 bases, with 10 bases spanning the gap. CDR3 in amino acids: CASSLRGGDGYTF. The CDR3 nucleotides read TGTGCCAGCAGCTTACGGGGAGGTGATGGCTACACCTTC.

The V and J genes are TRBV20-1 and TRBJ2-5; D ambiguous. Trimming pared 5 bases from V and 5 bases from J, leaving 9 bases between. Per the germline V gene, CDR1 is DFQATT and CDR2 is SNEGSKA (reference sequence). The CDR3 has 11 residues. For the CDR3, the DNA is TGCAGTGCTGCTAGTGGGGAGACCCAGTACTTC. Translating it yields CSAASGETQYF.

In its sample, this clone was seen once. The genes are TRBV28 and TRBJ1-5; 7 bases line up with TRBD1. V shed 5 bases, J shed 4 bases, and the junction held 8 bases outside the gene matches. Germline V gene sequence: CDR1 MDHEN, CDR2 SYDVKM. This CDR3 spans 15 amino acids. The CDR3 coding sequence is TGTGCCAGCAGTCCAGTTACAGGGGTTAATCAGCCCCAGCATTTT. It is translated as CASSPVTGVNQPQHF.

The chain combines TRBV29-1 with TRBJ2-3; D gene ambiguous. Germline V gene data show CDR1 as SQVTM and CDR2 as ANQGSEA. CDR3 length: 13 residues. V was shortened by 4 bases and J by 3 bases, with 11 bases between the two germline ends. CDR3 sequence (DNA): TGCAGCGTTGTCGGCAGGTTGACAGATACGCAGTATTTT. This sequence encodes CSVVGRLTDTQYF.

The chain combines TRBV30 with TRBJ2-7; possibly TRBD2 for D (6 bases). V shed 4 bases and J shed 6 bases, with 16 bases lying between them. CDR1 is GTSNPN and CDR2 is SVGIG in the germline V gene (reference sequence). There are 13 residues in the CDR3. For the CDR3, the DNA is TGTGCCTGGACCACCGGAGGAGGGAGCGAGCAGTACTTC. Its protein product is CAWTTGGGSEQYF. Looking up the rest from reference TRBV30 and TRBJ2-7 gives the full variable domain: SQTIHQWPATLVQPVGSPLSLECTVEGTSNPNLYWYRQAAGRGLQLLFYSVGIGQISSEVPQNLSASRPQDRQFILSSKKLLLSDSGFYLCAWTTGGGSEQYFGPGTRLTVT.

The rearrangement links TRBV6-5 to TRBJ2-2; perhaps TRBD2 as D (5 bases). CDR1 and CDR2 from the germline V gene are MNHEY and SVGAGI. CDR3 size: 14 residues. Trimming cost V 6 bases and J 1 base, with 9 bases left between them. The CDR3 sequence: CASREGRNTGELFF. The CDR3 nucleotides read TGTGCCAGCAGGGAAGGGAGGAACACCGGGGAGCTGTTTTTT.

The chain recombines TRBV15 with TRBJ2-7; possible D gene TRBD2, 6 bases. CDR1 is LNHNV, CDR2 YYDKDF, per germline (reference sequence). The CDR3 extends over 15 amino acids. Trimming stripped 3 bases from V and 5 bases from J, with 17 bases between. The CDR3 loop is CATSSASGVSHEQYF. CDR3 in DNA: TGTGCCACCAGCAGCGCCTCGGGGGTTTCCCACGAGCAGTACTTC. The full variable domain, in which reference TRBV15 and TRBJ2-7 provide the parts outside the CDR3, is DAMVIQNPRYQVTQFGKPVTLSCSQTLNHNVMYWYQQKSSQAPKLLFHYYDKDFNNEADTPDNFQSRRPNTSFCFLDIRSPGLGDTAMYLCATSSASGVSHEQYFGPGTRLTVT.

The CDR3 region has the DNA TGTGCCAGCAGTCCACAGGGGAACACTGAAGCTTTCTTT. Its protein product is CASSPQGNTEAFF. This chain joins TRBV28 and TRBJ1-1; TRBD1 might be the D (6 bases). This CDR3 region has 13 residues. Trimming shortened V by 5 bases and J by 1 base, and 8 bases separated the two germline ends. Germline values: CDR1 MDHEN, CDR2 SYDVKM.

This chain joins TRBV7-3 and TRBJ2-5; 8 bases are a match to TRBD1. CDR1 is SGHTA and CDR2 is FQGTGA in the germline V gene. The V gene end was trimmed by 2 bases and the J gene end by 5 bases; junction bases not matched to a gene: 1. The CDR3 has 13 amino acids. As DNA, the CDR3 is TGTGCCAGCAGCTTATGGGACAGGGAGACCCAGTACTTC. This sequence encodes CASSLWDRETQYF.